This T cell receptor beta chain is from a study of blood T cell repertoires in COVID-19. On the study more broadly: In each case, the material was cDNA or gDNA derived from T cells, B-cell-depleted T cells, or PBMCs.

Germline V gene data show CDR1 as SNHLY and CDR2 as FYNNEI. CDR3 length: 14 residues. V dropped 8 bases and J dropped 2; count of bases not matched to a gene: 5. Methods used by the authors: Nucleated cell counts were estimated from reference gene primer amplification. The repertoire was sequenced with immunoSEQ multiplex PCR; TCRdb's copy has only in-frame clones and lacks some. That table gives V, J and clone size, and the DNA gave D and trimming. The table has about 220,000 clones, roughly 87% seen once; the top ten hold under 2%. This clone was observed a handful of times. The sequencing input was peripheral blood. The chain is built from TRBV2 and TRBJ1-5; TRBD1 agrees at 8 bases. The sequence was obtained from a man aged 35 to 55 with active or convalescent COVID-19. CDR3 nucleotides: TGTGCCAGCGCCCAGGGGGCGGGCAATCAGCCCCAGCATTTT. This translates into CASAQGAGNQPQHF.